This T cell receptor (beta chain) was profiled in a study of blood T cell repertoires in COVID-19. Overall study: There were acute and convalescent COVID-19 samples, and they came from the United States, Italy and Spain. PBMCs, B-cell-depleted T cells, or T cells were the source of the cDNA or gDNA that made up the material.

The CDR3 has 15 residues. Trimming at V came to 5 bases and at J to 3 bases, leaving 9 bases not matched to a gene. CDR1 and CDR2 (germline): LNHDA, SQIVND (reference sequence). The table came from immunoSEQ multiplex PCR; TCRdb's copy has only in-frame clones and leaves some out. The sample gives about 270,000 clones, about 88% of which show up once; roughly 4% is in the top ten. The sample consisted of peripheral blood. J is TRBJ2-5 and V is TRBV19; 7 nucleotides agree with TRBD2. The TCR sequence derives from a man aged 55 to 69 who had recovered from COVID-19. CDR3 loop: CASSPGGTNKETQYF. The CDR3 region has the DNA TGTGCCAGTAGTCCCGGGGGGACTAATAAAGAGACCCAGTACTTC.